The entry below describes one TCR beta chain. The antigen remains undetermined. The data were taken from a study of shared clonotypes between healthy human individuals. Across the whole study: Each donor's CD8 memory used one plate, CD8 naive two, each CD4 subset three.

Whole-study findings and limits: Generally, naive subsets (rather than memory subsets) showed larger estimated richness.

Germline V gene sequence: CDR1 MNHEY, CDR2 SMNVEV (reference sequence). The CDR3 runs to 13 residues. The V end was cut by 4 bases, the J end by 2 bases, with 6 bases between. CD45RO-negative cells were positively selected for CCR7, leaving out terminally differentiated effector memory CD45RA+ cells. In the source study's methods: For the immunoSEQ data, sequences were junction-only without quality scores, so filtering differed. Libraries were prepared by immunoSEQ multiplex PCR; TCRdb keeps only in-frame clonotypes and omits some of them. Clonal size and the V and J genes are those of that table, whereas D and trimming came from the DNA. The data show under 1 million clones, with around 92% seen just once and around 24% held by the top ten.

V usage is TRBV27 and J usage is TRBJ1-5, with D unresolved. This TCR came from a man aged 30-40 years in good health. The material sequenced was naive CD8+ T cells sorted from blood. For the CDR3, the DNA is TGTGCCAGCAGTTCCCTTGGCAATCAGCCCCAGCATTTT. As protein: CASSSLGNQPQHF.